The 15 T cell receptor beta chains below come from one sample, sequenced in a study of human T cells and chemical hapten exposure. TCRdb used MiXCR to reprocess the RACE reads, holding one entry per CDR3 protein. The sample consists of approximately 100,000 distinct CDR3 sequences, roughly a tenth of them appearing once. Time point: patch test 2, 6 weeks after DPC sensitization. The treatment denotes: therapeutic diphenylcyclopropenone sensitization with weekly scalp DPC. Here the sequenced sample was whole blood, taken in connection with sensitization to the hapten diphenylcyclopropenone (DPC). These receptors were obtained from a woman aged 40 to 55 with alopecia areata. Some clones in this sample may be carry-over from other donors' samples.

The rearrangement links TRBV19 to TRBJ2-1; D is uncertain. CDR1 and CDR2 from the germline V gene are LNHDA and SQIVND (reference sequence). The V gene lost 0 bases and the J gene lost 0 bases, with 3 bases spanning the gap. This CDR3 has 14 residues. CDR3: CASSIEASYNEQFF. CDR3 bases: TGTGCCAGTAGTATAGAGGCCTCCTACAATGAGCAGTTCTTC.

Ten or more counts support this clonotype. The V call is TRBV5-4, the J call TRBJ2-7; tentative D call: TRBD1 (5 bases). Germline CDR1 SGHNT, CDR2 YYREEE (reference sequence). This CDR3 is 16 amino acids long. Trimming removed 5 bases from V and 3 bases from J, with 21 bases in between. DNA of the CDR3: TGTGCCAGCAGGCCGCTTATCCTGACAGAAGACTACGAGCAGTACTTC. Protein product: CASRPLILTEDYEQYF.

This clonotype turned up a few times. This rearrangement joins TRBV12-3 or TRBV12-4 to TRBJ2-1, with a possible D match to TRBD2 (5 bases). The CDR3 covers 13 residues. V lost 8 bases and J 5 bases, leaving 13 bases between the germline ends. CDR3 DNA sequence: TGTGCCAGCGAGGACTCGGAACACAATGAGCAGTTCTTC. Translation: CASEDSEHNEQFF.

This chain links TRBV5-1 with TRBJ1-5; D is perhaps TRBD1 (5 bases). V gave up 0 bases and J gave up 5 bases, with 9 bases separating them. The CDR3 runs to 14 residues. The germline CDR1 and CDR2 sequences are SGHRS and YFSETQ. CDR3 amino acids: CASSLGGDDQPQHF. The CDR3 coding sequence is TGCGCCAGCAGCTTGGGAGGGGACGATCAGCCCCAGCATTTT.

This clonotype was seen ten or more times. The gene calls are TRBV4-2 and TRBJ2-7; no firm D call. V lost 1 base and J lost 4, with 11 bases in between. Looked up from germline, CDR1 is LGHNA and CDR2 is YNFKEQ. CDR3 length: 14 amino acids. This CDR3 reads CASSQAGPQYEQYF. Here the CDR3 DNA reads TGTGCCAGCAGCCAAGCTGGCCCCCAGTACGAGCAGTACTTC.

The chain uses TRBV6-2 or TRBV6-3 and TRBJ2-7; D may be TRBD1 or TRBD2 (6 bases each). V was pared by 2 bases and J by 3 bases, with 11 bases between. CDR1 is MNHEY and CDR2 is SVGEGT in the germline V gene. This CDR3 has 14 amino acids. CDR3 sequence reads: CASSYPGGGYEQYF. CDR3 DNA: TGTGCCAGCAGTTACCCCGGAGGGGGCTACGAGCAGTACTTC.

V gene TRBV6-2 or TRBV6-3 combines with J gene TRBJ2-5; D ambiguous. Trimming removed 6 bases from V and 0 bases from J, with 11 bases in between. The CDR3 length is 14 residues. The germline gives CDR1 MNHEY, CDR2 SVGEGT. CDR3 sequence: CASSLDGYQETQYF. The CDR3 DNA follows: TGTGCCAGCAGCCTCGACGGGTACCAAGAGACCCAGTACTTC.

This clonotype was seen at least ten times. The chain employs TRBV7-9 and TRBJ1-2; tentative D call: TRBD1 (5 bases). From germline, CDR1 is SEHNR and CDR2 FQNEAQ (reference sequence). The CDR3 spans 13 residues. The V end was cut by 6 bases, the J end by 8 bases, with 16 bases between. CDR3 nucleotides: TGTGCCAGCAGTTCGGCGGGGCGGGAAGGCTACACCTTC. This translates into CASSSAGREGYTF.

Many counts were recorded for this clonotype. The V call is TRBV18, the J call TRBJ2-2; D is unclear. Per germline, CDR1 KGHSH and CDR2 LQKENI. V lost 4 bases to trimming and J lost 0 bases, with 9 bases between them. This CDR3 is built from 15 residues. The CDR3: CASSRVTPNTGELFF. In nucleotides, the CDR3 is TGTGCCAGCTCACGGGTGACCCCGAACACCGGGGAGCTGTTTTTT.

This clonotype was picked up a small number of times. This rearrangement joins TRBV20-1 to TRBJ1-4, with D maybe TRBD1 (6 bases). Trimming cost V 2 bases and J 0 bases, with 10 bases left between them. Germline CDR1 and CDR2: DFQATT and SNEGSKA (reference sequence). This CDR3 is built from 15 residues. The CDR3 sequence: CSARSGQTTNEKLFF. The CDR3 nucleotides read TGCAGTGCTAGATCTGGACAGACAACTAATGAAAAACTGTTTTTT.

In this sample, this clonotype turned up many times. The V call is TRBV30, the J call TRBJ2-7; the match to TRBD2 covers 11 bases. Germline CDR1 is GTSNPN and CDR2 is SVGIG (reference sequence). Trimming took 6 bases from V and 4 from J; bases not matched to a gene: 5. This CDR3 has 13 residues. The CDR3 spells CACRLAGNYEQYF. The CDR3 nucleotides read TGTGCCTGCCGACTAGCGGGGAATTACGAGCAGTACTTC.

This clonotype appeared a few times. The chain has TRBV6-2 or TRBV6-3 and TRBJ2-2, with D uncertain. The CDR3 runs to 15 residues. V was cut by 4 bases and J by 3 bases, with 12 bases left in between. Germline V gene sequence: CDR1 MNHEY, CDR2 SVGEGT. The CDR3 sequence: CASSFTGQHTGELFF. CDR3 bases: TGTGCCAGCAGTTTCACGGGCCAACACACCGGGGAGCTGTTTTTT.

This clonotype was counted many times. The CDR3 spells CASSGRDEQYF. CDR3 sequence (DNA): TGTGCCAGTTCGGGGCGGGACGAACAGTATTTT. The chain combines TRBV7-9 with TRBJ2-3; tentatively, D is TRBD2 (6 bases). Per germline, CDR1 SEHNR and CDR2 FQNEAQ (reference sequence). This CDR3 spans 11 amino acids. The V gene lost 9 bases and the J gene lost 12 bases, with 16 bases spanning the gap.

This clonotype was counted at least ten times. J is TRBJ1-2 and V is TRBV20-1, with 7 bases identical to TRBD1. This CDR3 region has 14 residues. The germline gives CDR1 DFQATT, CDR2 SNEGSKA (reference sequence). Losses at the gene ends were 0 bases for V and 0 bases for J; bases not matched to a gene: 1. CDR3 in DNA: TGCAGTGCTAGAGAGGACAGGACTAACTATGGCTACACCTTC. Protein sequence: CSAREDRTNYGYTF.

This clonotype was counted only a few times. The chain carries TRBV28 and TRBJ2-5, with 7 bases that match TRBD2. Trimming took 6 bases from V and 2 from J; bases not matched to a gene: 9. There are 15 residues in the CDR3. Germline-derived CDR1 and CDR2 are MDHEN and SYDVKM. CDR3 DNA: TGTGCCAGCAGGGTACCGGGGGGACTGCAAGAGACCCAGTACTTC. Amino acids: CASRVPGGLQETQYF.